The 12 T cell receptor beta chains in this list originate from one sample, sequenced in a study of blood T cell repertoires in COVID-19. Some clones are missing from TCRdb's copy, which holds only in-frame ones; the method was immunoSEQ multiplex PCR. Seen here are about 45,000 clones, approximately 80% observed once, and the top ten hold 15% to 20%. The sample comprised peripheral blood. All receptors come from a man between 65 and 85 years old with acute or convalescent COVID-19.

This clone showed up just a few times. The chain employs TRBV4-1 and TRBJ2-7; TRBD1 matches 8 bases. The CDR3 covers 16 residues. After removal of 3 bases from V and 3 bases from J, the junction contained 10 bases not matched to a gene. The germline V gene has CDR1 MGHRA and CDR2 YSYEKL. The CDR3 protein is CASSQTPGQGRYEQYF. For the CDR3, the DNA is TGCGCCAGCAGCCAGACCCCAGGACAGGGTCGCTACGAGCAGTACTTC.

The DNA of the CDR3 is TGTGCCAGCAGGCGAATTAGGGGCGAGGCTGCGAGCCAAGAGACCCAGTACTTC. Translation gives CASRRIRGEAASQETQYF. The chain combines TRBV7-8 with TRBJ2-5, with a tentative D call TRBD1 (5 bases). Germline V gene lookup returns CDR1 SGHVS and CDR2 FQNEAQ. The CDR3 has 18 residues. The V end lost 6 bases, the J end lost 1 base, and 24 bases lay between the germline ends.

This rearrangement joins TRBV19 to TRBJ2-7; TRBD1 matches 9 bases. The germline V gene encodes CDR1 LNHDA and CDR2 SQIVND (reference sequence). J gave up 3 bases and V 8 bases, and 5 bases lay outside the gene matches. The CDR3 spans 13 residues. CDR3 coding DNA: TGTGCCAGTGGGACAGGGCGAATCTACGAGCAGTACTTC. It yields the protein CASGTGRIYEQYF.

The chain is built from TRBV13 and TRBJ1-3; D might be TRBD1 (5 bases). CDR1 and CDR2 (germline): PRHDT, FYEKMQ (reference sequence). The V end was cut by 2 bases, the J end by 0 bases, with 8 bases between. CDR3 size: 15 residues. The CDR3 protein is CASSLKQVSGNTIYF. CDR3 sequence (DNA): TGTGCCAGCAGCTTAAAACAGGTCTCTGGAAACACCATATATTTT.

This sequence joins TRBV2 and TRBJ1-3; 7 bases agree with TRBD1. Germline lookup yields CDR1 SNHLY and CDR2 FYNNEI. V trimming: 5 bases; J trimming: 0 bases; junction bases outside the gene matches: 4. This CDR3 contains 15 residues. Here the CDR3 reads CASSQDRASGNTIYF. CDR3 in DNA: TGTGCCAGCAGTCAAGACAGGGCCTCTGGAAACACCATATATTTT.

V and J are TRBV4-3 and TRBJ2-1; 9 nucleotides line up with TRBD2. Germline CDR1 LGHNA, CDR2 YSLEER. Trimming removed 4 bases from V and 0 bases from J; junction bases left unmatched: 4. CDR3 size: 16 residues. The CDR3 nucleotides read TGCGCCAGCAGCCGCCAAGCGGGGGGCTCCTACAATGAGCAGTTCTTC. This translates into CASSRQAGGSYNEQFF.

This clone showed up just a few times. The chain links TRBV2 to TRBJ1-2; TRBD1 agrees at 7 bases. Germline assignment: CDR1 SNHLY and CDR2 FYNNEI. This CDR3 is 14 amino acids long. V gave up 2 bases and J gave up 7 bases; unmatched junction bases: 7. CDR3 DNA sequence: TGTGCCAGCAGTGAATGGCCAGGGGGTAGTGGCTACACCTTC. This sequence encodes CASSEWPGGSGYTF.

This chain connects TRBV29-1 to TRBJ2-5, with D perhaps TRBD1 (5 bases). CDR1 is SQVTM and CDR2 is ANQGSEA in the germline V gene. This CDR3 is built from 12 residues. Trimming removed 4 bases at V and 0 bases at J, with 6 bases between. The DNA of the CDR3 is TGCAGCGTTGCACAGGACCAAGAGACCCAGTACTTC. It is translated as CSVAQDQETQYF.

This chain links TRBV5-4 with TRBJ1-2; tentatively, D is TRBD1 (5 bases). Germline V gives CDR1 SGHNT, CDR2 YYREEE (reference sequence). Trimming took off 1 base at V and 5 bases at J, with 15 bases between the two ends. This CDR3 has 15 residues. Here the CDR3 reads CASSLPSGPLYGYTF. The CDR3 DNA is TGTGCCAGCAGCTTGCCTTCAGGGCCGCTTTATGGCTACACCTTC.

In its sample, this clone was seen a few times. The chain uses TRBV2 and TRBJ2-2, with TRBD2 as a possible D gene (6 bases). Germline V gene data show CDR1 as SNHLY and CDR2 as FYNNEI. The CDR3 consists of 15 residues. Trimming shortened V by 6 bases and J by 7 bases, and 18 bases separated the two germline ends. The CDR3 DNA follows: TGTGCCAGCAGAGGTGGCAGGGCGGGGAGCGGGGAGCTGTTTTTT. Translated, it gives CASRGGRAGSGELFF.

The chain employs TRBV2 and TRBJ2-1; 7 bases line up with TRBD1. The CDR3 is made up of 15 amino acids. CDR1 SNHLY and CDR2 FYNNEI come from the germline V gene. Germline trimming cut 6 bases from V and 5 bases from J; bases unmatched to any gene: 10. The CDR3 region is CASSPLGQANNEQFF. CDR3 nucleotides: TGTGCCAGCAGCCCGTTAGGACAGGCCAACAATGAGCAGTTCTTC.

The V call is TRBV7-9, the J call TRBJ2-5; TRBD1 aligns across 7 bases. Germline lookup yields CDR1 SEHNR and CDR2 FQNEAQ (reference sequence). Trimming at V came to 5 bases and at J to 1 base, leaving 4 bases not matched to a gene. The CDR3 has 14 amino acids. The CDR3 region is CASSLGQPQETQYF. The CDR3 nucleotides read TGTGCCAGCAGCCTGGGACAGCCCCAAGAGACCCAGTACTTC.